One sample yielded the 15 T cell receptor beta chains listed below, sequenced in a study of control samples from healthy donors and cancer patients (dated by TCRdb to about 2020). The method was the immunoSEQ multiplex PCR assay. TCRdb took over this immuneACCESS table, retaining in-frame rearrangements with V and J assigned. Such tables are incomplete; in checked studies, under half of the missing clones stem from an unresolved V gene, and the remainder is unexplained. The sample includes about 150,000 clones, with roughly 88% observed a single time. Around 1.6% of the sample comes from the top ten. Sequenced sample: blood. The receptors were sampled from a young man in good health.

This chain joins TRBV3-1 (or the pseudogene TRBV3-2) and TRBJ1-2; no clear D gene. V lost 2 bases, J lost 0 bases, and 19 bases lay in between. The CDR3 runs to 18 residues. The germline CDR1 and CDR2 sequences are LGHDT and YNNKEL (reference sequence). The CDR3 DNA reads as TGTGCCAGCAGCCAAAAAAGGCCAGAATTCTTAACTAACTATGGCTACACCTTC. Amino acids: CASSQKRPEFLTNYGYTF.

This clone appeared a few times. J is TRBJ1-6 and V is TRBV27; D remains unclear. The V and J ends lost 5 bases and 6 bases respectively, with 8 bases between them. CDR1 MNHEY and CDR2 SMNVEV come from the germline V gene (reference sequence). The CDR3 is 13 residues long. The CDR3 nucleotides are TGTGCCAGCAGTGCAACGGGTAATTCACCCCTCCACTTT. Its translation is CASSATGNSPLHF.

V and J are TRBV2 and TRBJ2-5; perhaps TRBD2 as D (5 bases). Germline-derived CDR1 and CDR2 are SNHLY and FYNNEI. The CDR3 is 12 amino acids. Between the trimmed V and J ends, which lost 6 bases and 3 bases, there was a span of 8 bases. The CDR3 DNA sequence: TGTGCCAGCAGCGAGGGTAAAGAGACCCAGTACTTC. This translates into CASSEGKETQYF.

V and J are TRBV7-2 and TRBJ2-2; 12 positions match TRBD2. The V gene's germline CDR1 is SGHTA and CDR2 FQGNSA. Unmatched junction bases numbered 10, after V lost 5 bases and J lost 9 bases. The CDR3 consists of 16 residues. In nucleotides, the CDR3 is TGTGCCAGCAGCCTGACTAGCGGGGGCCGGCTCCGGGAGCTGTTTTTT. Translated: CASSLTSGGRLRELFF.

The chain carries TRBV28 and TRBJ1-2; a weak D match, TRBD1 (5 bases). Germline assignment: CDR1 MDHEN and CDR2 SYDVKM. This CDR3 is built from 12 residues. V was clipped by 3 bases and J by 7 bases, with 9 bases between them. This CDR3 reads CASSLSGGGYTF. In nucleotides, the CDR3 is TGTGCCAGCAGTTTGTCGGGGGGTGGCTACACCTTC.

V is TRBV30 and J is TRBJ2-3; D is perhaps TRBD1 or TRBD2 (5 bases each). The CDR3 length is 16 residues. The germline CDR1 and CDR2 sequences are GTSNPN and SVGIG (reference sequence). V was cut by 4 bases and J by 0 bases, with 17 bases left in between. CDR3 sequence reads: CAWTPGGILSTDTQYF. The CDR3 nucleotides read TGTGCCTGGACCCCTGGGGGTATCCTAAGCACAGATACGCAGTATTTT.

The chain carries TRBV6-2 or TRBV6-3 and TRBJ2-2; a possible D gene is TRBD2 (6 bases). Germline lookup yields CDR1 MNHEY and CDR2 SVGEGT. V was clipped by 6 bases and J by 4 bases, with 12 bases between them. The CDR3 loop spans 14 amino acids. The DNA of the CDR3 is TGTGCCAGCAGCGCGGGACTCCGCACCGGGGAGCTGTTTTTT. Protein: CASSAGLRTGELFF.

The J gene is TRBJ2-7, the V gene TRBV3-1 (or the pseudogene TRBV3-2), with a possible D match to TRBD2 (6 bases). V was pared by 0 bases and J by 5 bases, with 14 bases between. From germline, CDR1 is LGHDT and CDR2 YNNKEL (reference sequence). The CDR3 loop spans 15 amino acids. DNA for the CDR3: TGTGCCAGCAGCCAAGAGTGGAGGGGATCTCACGAGCAGTACTTC. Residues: CASSQEWRGSHEQYF.

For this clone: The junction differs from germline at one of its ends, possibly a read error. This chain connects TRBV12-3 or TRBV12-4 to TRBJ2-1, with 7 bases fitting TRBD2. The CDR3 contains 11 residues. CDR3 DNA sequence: TGTGCCAGCAGTATAGCGGGCGAGCAGTTCTTC. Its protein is CASSIAGEQFF.

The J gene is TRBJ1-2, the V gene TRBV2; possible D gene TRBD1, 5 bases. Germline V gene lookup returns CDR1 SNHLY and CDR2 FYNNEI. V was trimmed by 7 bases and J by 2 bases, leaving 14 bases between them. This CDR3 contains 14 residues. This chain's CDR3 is CASTLDTRNYGYTF. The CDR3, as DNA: TGTGCCAGCACTTTGGACACCCGAAACTATGGCTACACCTTC.

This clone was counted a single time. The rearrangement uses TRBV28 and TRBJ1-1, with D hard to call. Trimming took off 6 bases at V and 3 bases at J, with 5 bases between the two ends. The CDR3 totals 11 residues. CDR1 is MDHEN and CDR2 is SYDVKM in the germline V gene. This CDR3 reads CASRSYTEAFF. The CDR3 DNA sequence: TGTGCCAGCAGATCCTACACTGAAGCTTTCTTT.

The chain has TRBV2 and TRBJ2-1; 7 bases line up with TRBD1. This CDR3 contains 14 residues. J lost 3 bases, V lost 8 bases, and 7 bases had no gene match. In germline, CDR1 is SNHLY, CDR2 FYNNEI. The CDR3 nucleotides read TGTGCCAGCTTAAATGGACAGGTCTACAATGAGCAGTTCTTC. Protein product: CASLNGQVYNEQFF.

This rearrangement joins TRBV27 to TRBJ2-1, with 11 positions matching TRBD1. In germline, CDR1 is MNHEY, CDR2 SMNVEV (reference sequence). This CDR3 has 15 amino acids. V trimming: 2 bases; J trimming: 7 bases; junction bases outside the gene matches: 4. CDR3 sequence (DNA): TGTGCCAGCAGTTTAGGACAGGGGGCGTGGAATGAGCAGTTCTTC. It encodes CASSLGQGAWNEQFF.

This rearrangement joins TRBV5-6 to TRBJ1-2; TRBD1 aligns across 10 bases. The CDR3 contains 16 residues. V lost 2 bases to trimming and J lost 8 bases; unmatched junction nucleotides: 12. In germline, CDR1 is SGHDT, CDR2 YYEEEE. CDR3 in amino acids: CASSFIAGTGVGGYTF. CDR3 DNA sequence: TGTGCCAGCAGCTTTATAGCCGGGACAGGGGTAGGAGGCTACACCTTC.

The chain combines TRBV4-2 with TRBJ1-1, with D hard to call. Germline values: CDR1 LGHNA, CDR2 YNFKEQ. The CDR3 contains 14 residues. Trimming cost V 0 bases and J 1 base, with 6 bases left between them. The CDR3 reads CASSQDHGNTEAFF. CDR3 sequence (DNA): TGTGCCAGCAGCCAAGACCACGGGAACACTGAAGCTTTCTTT.